This T cell receptor beta chain derives from a study of beta chain features in type 1 diabetes. In the study overall: Healthy donors and patients had similar age, gender and cell yields.

Germline assignment: CDR1 MGHDK and CDR2 SYGVNS. The CDR3 spans 13 residues. Trimming at V came to 8 bases and at J to 14 bases, leaving 12 bases not matched to a gene. This clone has a handful of counts. Its antigen is currently unknown. Whole-study findings and limits: Moderately but significantly shorter TCRB CDR3s were found in Type 1 diabetes patients in all four CD4+ subsets. Whether HLA type influences TCRB rearrangement remained unresolved here. Type 1 diabetes patients had VDJ junctions that carried fewer insertions and more deletions. Sampled from patients, naive, central memory and Treg TCRB repertoires appeared more similar than those sampled from healthy donors.

Sequenced material consisted of expressed TCRB transcripts (all of the isolated RNA was reverse transcribed). This table comes from immunoSEQ multiplex PCR, and its TCRdb copy is limited to in-frame clones, with some not included. The sample records 680,000 or so clones, over 10% being singletons. Sequenced material: naive CD4+ T cells from blood. The TCR originated in a man younger than 35 with type 1 diabetes. The chain couples TRBV25-1 to TRBJ1-6; 7 bases are shared with TRBD1. CDR3 DNA: TGTGCCAGCTTAGGCCAGGGGGTTCCGGCCCTCCACTTT. Protein: CASLGQGVPALHF.